Sequencing of this TCR beta chain was carried out in a study of vaccination and CD4 T cells after COVID-19. As for treatment: roughly 11-day PBMC culture with coronavirus spike peptide pools or control peptides (ViraFEST assay). Expanded clonotypes were found by TCR sequencing after peptide-pool stimulation (ViraFEST). Fresh IL-2 medium was used to replace half of the medium on days 3 and 7. Scientists ran DNA taken from cultured CD4+ T cells through the Oncomine TCR Beta short-read assay for sequencing. MiXCR was run by TCRdb on the PCR reads, yielding one entry per CDR3 protein. Here the sample spans over 12,000 distinct CDR3 sequences, 55% to 60% being singletons. Study-wide points: 304 of 307 vaccine-specific clones from convalescent patients were spike mono-reactive.

Concerning this clonotype itself: The antigen remains undetermined.

V was trimmed by 6 bases and J by 0 bases, leaving 12 bases between them. Per germline, CDR1 MNHNS and CDR2 SASEGT. This CDR3 has 14 residues. Sequenced sample: CD4+ T cells from blood, cultured in vitro. The sequence was obtained from a human donor who had recovered from COVID-19. The chain uses TRBV6-1 and TRBJ2-7; the D is unclear. The CDR3 bases are TGTGCCAGCAGCGAAAGGTACAACTCCTACGAGCAGTACTTC. Translating it yields CASSERYNSYEQYF.